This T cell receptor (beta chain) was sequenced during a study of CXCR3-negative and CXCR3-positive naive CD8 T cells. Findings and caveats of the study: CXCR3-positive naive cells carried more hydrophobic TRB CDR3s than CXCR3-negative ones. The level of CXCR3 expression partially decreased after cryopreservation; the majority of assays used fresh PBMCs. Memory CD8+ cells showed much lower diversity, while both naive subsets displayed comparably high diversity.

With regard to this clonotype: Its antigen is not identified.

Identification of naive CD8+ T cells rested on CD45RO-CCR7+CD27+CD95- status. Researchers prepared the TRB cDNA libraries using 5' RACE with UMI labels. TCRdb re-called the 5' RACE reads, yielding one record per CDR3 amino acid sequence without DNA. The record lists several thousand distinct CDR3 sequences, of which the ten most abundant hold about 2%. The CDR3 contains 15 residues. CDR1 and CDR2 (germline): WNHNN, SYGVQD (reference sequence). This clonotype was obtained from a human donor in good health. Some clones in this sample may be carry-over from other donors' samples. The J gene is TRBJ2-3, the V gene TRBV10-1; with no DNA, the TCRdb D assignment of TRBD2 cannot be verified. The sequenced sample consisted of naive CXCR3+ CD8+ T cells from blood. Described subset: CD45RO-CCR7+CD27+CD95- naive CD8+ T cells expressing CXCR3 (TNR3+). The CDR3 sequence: CASSELAGSTDTQYF.